Listed here are 11 T cell receptor beta chains from one sample, sequenced in a study of cytomegalovirus exposure and HLA in healthy donors. The primer mix had 60 Vbeta and 13 Jbeta primers. Repertoires were generated with immunoSEQ multiplex PCR, while TCRdb's copy carries only in-frame clones and drops some. The table has some 190,000 clones, more than 75% seen once; the top ten hold 2.5%. The specimen was PBMCs. These receptors were taken from a woman younger than 45 in good health and CMV-seropositive.

The chain has TRBV6-6 and TRBJ1-5; TRBD1 aligns across 9 bases. The CDR3 contains 16 residues. Germline assignment: CDR1 MNHNY and CDR2 SVGAGI (reference sequence). The ends lost 6 bases at V and 1 base at J; junction bases unmatched: 7. CDR3 nucleotide sequence: TGTGCCAGCAGCGCCATGACAGGGGGGAGCAATCAGCCCCAGCATTTT. Residues: CASSAMTGGSNQPQHF.

This chain joins TRBV5-1 and TRBJ2-3, with 8 bases aligning to TRBD1. In germline, CDR1 is SGHRS, CDR2 YFSETQ. This CDR3 has 16 amino acids. The trim removed 6 bases at V and 4 bases at J, leaving 13 bases unmatched. CDR3 in amino acids: CASNRQTGAPADTQYF. CDR3 DNA: TGCGCCAGCAACCGACAGACAGGGGCGCCCGCAGATACGCAGTATTTT.

This chain joins TRBV9 and TRBJ2-5; TRBD2 aligns across 9 bases. Germline values: CDR1 SGDLS, CDR2 YYNGEE. This CDR3 has 18 residues. J gave up 1 base and V 0 bases, and 10 bases lay outside the gene matches. CDR3 protein: CASSVATGGGAFQETQYF. The DNA for the CDR3 is TGTGCCAGCAGCGTAGCTACGGGCGGGGGGGCCTTCCAAGAGACCCAGTACTTC.

The chain joins TRBV9 to TRBJ2-5; 13 bases match TRBD2. Germline loops: CDR1 SGDLS, CDR2 YYNGEE. V was pared by 0 bases and J by 4 bases, with 6 bases of the junction left unmatched. The CDR3 contains 17 residues. CDR3 sequence (DNA): TGTGCCAGCAGCGTAGGGACTAGCGGGGGATATGGAGAGACCCAGTACTTC. As protein: CASSVGTSGGYGETQYF.

The chain employs TRBV11-3 and TRBJ1-2; the match to TRBD1 covers 8 bases. Trimming at V came to 1 base and at J to 6 bases, leaving 1 base not matched to a gene. The CDR3 consists of 13 residues. Germline V gene sequence: CDR1 SGHNT, CDR2 YENEEA. CDR3 nucleotides: TGTGCCAGCAGCTTAGGGACAGGGCATGGCTACACCTTC. Encoded protein: CASSLGTGHGYTF. The variable domain in full, with the rest retrieved from reference TRBV11-3 and TRBJ1-2, is EAGVVQSPRYKIIEKKQPVAFWCNPISGHNTLYWYLQNLGQGPELLIRYENEEAVDDSQLPKDRFSAERLKGVDSTLKIQPAELGDSAVYLCASSLGTGHGYTFGSGTRLTVV.

The chain is built from TRBV4-1 and TRBJ2-7; TRBD2 is a possible D gene (6 bases). CDR1 MGHRA and CDR2 YSYEKL come from the germline V gene. V lost 4 bases, J lost 3 bases, and 7 bases lay in between. The CDR3 covers 12 residues. The CDR3 here is CASSPGSYEQYF. Written as DNA, the CDR3 is TGCGCCAGCAGCCCCGGGAGCTACGAGCAGTACTTC.

This chain connects TRBV4-2 to TRBJ1-2; 8 nucleotides match TRBD1. The CDR3 is 17 residues long. CDR1 and CDR2 from the germline V gene are LGHNA and YNFKEQ. The V gene end was trimmed by 0 bases and the J gene end by 4 bases; junction bases not matched to a gene: 10. This chain's CDR3 is CASSQDFGSGGLYGYTF. The CDR3 DNA is TGTGCCAGCAGCCAAGATTTCGGGTCAGGGGGCCTCTATGGCTACACCTTC.

The rearrangement uses TRBV6-4 and TRBJ2-3; 11 nucleotides line up with TRBD2. This CDR3 spans 16 amino acids. Unmatched junction bases numbered 11, after V lost 7 bases and J lost 5 bases. Germline V lookup: CDR1 MRHNA, CDR2 SNTAGT. CDR3 bases: TGTGCCAGCAAGAAGAGTAGCGGGGGGGCTGGAGATACGCAGTATTTT. Protein sequence: CASKKSSGGAGDTQYF.

This clone showed up just once. The chain has TRBV4-1 and TRBJ1-5, with 7 bases lining up with TRBD1. This CDR3 has 15 residues. Germline V gives CDR1 MGHRA, CDR2 YSYEKL. V gave up 4 bases and J gave up 4 bases; unmatched junction bases: 7. The CDR3 DNA is TGCGCCAGCAGCCCCCGGGCAGGGGGAAATCAGCCCCAGCATTTT. Translated: CASSPRAGGNQPQHF.

This clone was detected once. The chain has TRBV18 and TRBJ2-6, with 10 positions matching TRBD1. The CDR3 totals 17 residues. The V gene end was trimmed by 6 bases and the J gene end by 1 base; junction bases not matched to a gene: 6. Germline V gene sequence: CDR1 KGHSH, CDR2 LQKENI. Written as DNA, the CDR3 is TGTGCCAGCTCCTCCGGGACAGGGGCTTCTGGGGCCAACGTCCTGACTTTC. Its translation: CASSSGTGASGANVLTF.

The V and J genes are TRBV4-3 and TRBJ2-7, with D perhaps TRBD1 (6 bases). Germline V gives CDR1 LGHNA, CDR2 YSLEER. The CDR3 spans 14 residues. V lost 0 bases and J 4 bases, leaving 10 bases between the germline ends. CDR3 in DNA: TGCGCCAGCAGCCAAGACTTAGGACAGTACGAGCAGTACTTC. Translating gives CASSQDLGQYEQYF.